The 29 T cell receptor beta chains listed next were all sequenced from one sample in a study of blood T cell repertoires in COVID-19. TCRdb's table, derived via immunoSEQ multiplex PCR, lists solely in-frame clones and lacks some. The sample consists of under 80,000 clones, approximately 90% of them appearing once. The sample was peripheral blood. These receptors came from a man in his 70s with active or convalescent COVID-19.

This chain connects TRBV4-1 to TRBJ2-6; unclear D gene. Germline values: CDR1 MGHRA, CDR2 YSYEKL. Deletions cut 4 bases from V and 0 bases from J, with 16 bases between. The CDR3 runs to 18 residues. The chain's CDR3 is CASSRFSMVPSGANVLTF. The CDR3, as DNA: TGCGCCAGCAGCCGCTTCTCTATGGTCCCCTCTGGGGCCAACGTCCTGACTTTC.

The genes are TRBV3-1 (or the pseudogene TRBV3-2) and TRBJ2-1; 7 bases match TRBD2. The CDR3 has 16 amino acids. The V gene's germline CDR1 is LGHDT and CDR2 YNNKEL (reference sequence). With V trimmed by 4 bases and J by 3 bases, 9 bases remained unmatched. The CDR3: CASSPRSSGNYNEQFF. The CDR3 DNA is TGTGCCAGCAGCCCCCGATCTAGCGGTAACTACAATGAGCAGTTCTTC.

The chain combines TRBV27 with TRBJ1-2; 8 bases fit TRBD1. This CDR3 has 13 amino acids. The germline V gene has CDR1 MNHEY and CDR2 SMNVEV (reference sequence). V lost 7 bases, J lost 3 bases, and 4 bases stayed unmatched. The CDR3 DNA reads as TGTGCCAGCATAAGACAGGGGCACTATGGCTACACCTTC. Residues: CASIRQGHYGYTF.

The J gene is TRBJ2-5, the V gene TRBV30; D is undetermined. The CDR3 is 11 residues long. Per the germline V gene, CDR1 is GTSNPN and CDR2 is SVGIG (reference sequence). V dropped 3 bases and J dropped 5 bases, with 7 bases sitting between them. CDR3 protein: CAWSLVETQYF. DNA for the CDR3: TGTGCCTGGAGCTTAGTGGAGACCCAGTACTTC.

This clone was observed a few times. CDR3: CASSETLRPGQGEERDFSYEQYF. The CDR3 DNA follows: TGTGCCAGCAGTGAAACCCTACGACCGGGACAGGGGGAAGAGCGGGATTTCTCCTACGAGCAGTACTTC. The chain couples TRBV6-1 to TRBJ2-7; 11 positions match TRBD1. The J segment lost 0 bases and the V segment lost 2 bases, leaving 24 bases of the junction unmatched. Germline V gives CDR1 MNHNS, CDR2 SASEGT. The CDR3 has 23 residues.

The chain carries TRBV6-1 and TRBJ1-2; D not certain. The CDR3 is 14 amino acids. Between the trimmed V and J ends, which lost 0 bases and 7 bases, there was a span of 12 bases. The germline V gene has CDR1 MNHNS and CDR2 SASEGT. CDR3 protein: CASSEAVLNGGYTF. CDR3 DNA sequence: TGTGCCAGCAGTGAAGCGGTGTTGAACGGTGGCTACACCTTC.

The chain couples TRBV19 to TRBJ2-2, with 11 bases matching TRBD2. V lost 5 bases and J lost 8; bases outside the gene matches: 4. CDR1 and CDR2 (germline): LNHDA, SQIVND (reference sequence). The CDR3 totals 14 residues. The CDR3 loop is CASSYRLAGGELFF. As DNA, the CDR3 is TGTGCCAGTAGTTACCGACTAGCGGGGGGGGAGCTGTTTTTT.

The CDR3 nucleotides are TGTGCCAGCCTGGCGACGGGGGATACCTACGAGCAGTACTTC. Protein: CASLATGDTYEQYF. This sequence joins TRBV6-6 and TRBJ2-7; TRBD2 might be the D (6 bases). This CDR3 region has 14 residues. Deletions cut 8 bases from V and 2 bases from J, with 16 bases between. Germline CDR1 MNHNY, CDR2 SVGAGI (reference sequence).

This clone was detected only a few times. The CDR3 is CAWSRMQNTDTQYF. Written as DNA, the CDR3 is TGTGCCTGGAGTAGAATGCAGAACACAGATACGCAGTATTTT. V and J are TRBV30 and TRBJ2-3, with unresolved D. The V gene's germline CDR1 is GTSNPN and CDR2 SVGIG (reference sequence). This CDR3 is 14 amino acids long. V gave up 2 bases and J gave up 2 bases, with 11 bases separating them.

V gene TRBV28 combines with J gene TRBJ2-1, with a possible D match to TRBD2 (5 bases). The V end was cut by 5 bases, the J end by 3 bases, with 14 bases between. The CDR3 contains 15 residues. Germline V gives CDR1 MDHEN, CDR2 SYDVKM. CDR3 in amino acids: CASSKASAGYNEQFF. The CDR3 DNA is TGTGCCAGCAGTAAGGCTTCGGCGGGCTACAATGAGCAGTTCTTC. The entire variable domain, with the rest obtained from reference TRBV28 and TRBJ2-1, is as follows: DVKVTQSSRYLVKRTGEKVFLECVQDMDHENMFWYRQDPGLGLRLIYFSYDVKMKEKGDIPEGYSVSREKKERFSLILESASTNQTSMYLCASSKASAGYNEQFFGPGTRLTVL.

The chain recombines TRBV20-1 with TRBJ2-7; 9 bases agree with TRBD2. This CDR3 spans 16 amino acids. With V trimmed by 3 bases and J by 2 bases, 11 bases remained unmatched. Germline V gene data show CDR1 as DFQATT and CDR2 as SNEGSKA (reference sequence). The CDR3 sequence: CSASEPGTSSPYEQYF. CDR3 DNA sequence: TGCAGTGCTAGTGAACCCGGGACTAGCTCTCCCTACGAGCAGTACTTC.

The rearrangement links TRBV2 to TRBJ2-3, with 9 bases fitting TRBD2. V lost 6 bases to trimming and J lost 2 bases; unmatched junction nucleotides: 6. Looked up from germline, CDR1 is SNHLY and CDR2 is FYNNEI. CDR3 length: 15 amino acids. The CDR3 is CASSPTSGYTDTQYF. CDR3 nucleotides: TGTGCCAGCAGCCCGACTAGCGGATACACAGATACGCAGTATTTT.

The chain employs TRBV10-3 and TRBJ1-2; perhaps TRBD1 as D (6 bases). Trimming shortened V by 7 bases and J by 2 bases, and 14 bases separated the two germline ends. The length of the CDR3 is 14 residues. CDR1 is ENHRY, CDR2 SYGVKD, per germline. CDR3 bases: TGTGCCATCAAACAGGGTTTGCCAAACTATGGCTACACCTTC. It encodes CAIKQGLPNYGYTF.

V usage is TRBV5-5 and J usage is TRBJ1-2, with 9 bases identical to TRBD1. J lost 7 bases, V lost 4 bases, and 2 bases had no gene match. This CDR3 is 12 amino acids long. CDR1 and CDR2 from the germline V gene are SGHKS and YYEKEE (reference sequence). The CDR3 DNA reads TGTGCCAGCAGCGGACAGGGGAGTGGCTACACCTTC. Its protein is CASSGQGSGYTF.

The V call is TRBV9, the J call TRBJ1-6; D is unclear. Germline V CDR1 and CDR2: SGDLS, YYNGEE. The ends were cut back, 0 bases at V and 9 bases at J, with 13 bases in the middle. CDR3 size: 15 residues. The CDR3, as DNA: TGTGCCAGCAGCGTAGAAGAACAGAGTCTTTCACCCCTCCACTTT. This sequence encodes CASSVEEQSLSPLHF. The full variable domain, rest sourced from reference TRBV9 and TRBJ1-6, is DSGVTQTPKHLITATGQRVTLRCSPRSGDLSVYWYQQSLDQGLQFLIQYYNGEERAKGNILERFSAQQFPDLHSELNLSSLELGDSALYFCASSVEEQSLSPLHFGNGTRLTVT.

The genes are TRBV7-2 and TRBJ2-1; TRBD2 aligns across 10 bases. The germline V gene encodes CDR1 SGHTA and CDR2 FQGNSA. V was clipped by 0 bases and J by 8 bases; unmatched bases: 13. The CDR3 runs 18 residues. The CDR3 sequence: CASSLASWEAGGQDEQFF. The DNA of the CDR3 is TGTGCCAGCAGCTTAGCGTCCTGGGAAGCGGGAGGGCAGGATGAGCAGTTCTTC.

This rearrangement joins TRBV18 to TRBJ2-5; TRBD1 aligns across 7 bases. The CDR3 loop spans 13 amino acids. The V gene's germline CDR1 is KGHSH and CDR2 LQKENI. V was pared by 5 bases and J by 5 bases, with 5 bases of the junction left unmatched. CDR3 sequence reads: CASSSTGRETQYF. The CDR3 DNA follows: TGTGCCAGCTCATCGACAGGGCGGGAGACCCAGTACTTC.

This rearrangement joins TRBV29-1 to TRBJ2-7; 7 bases are shared with TRBD2. The CDR3 is made up of 14 amino acids. Unmatched junction bases numbered 7, after V lost 5 bases and J lost 0 bases. The germline gives CDR1 SQVTM, CDR2 ANQGSEA. The CDR3 loop is CSVLGGGSSYEQYF. Written as DNA, the CDR3 is TGCAGCGTTCTGGGGGGAGGGAGCTCCTACGAGCAGTACTTC.

V and J are TRBV2 and TRBJ2-4; perhaps TRBD1 as D (7 bases). The CDR3 runs 15 residues. CDR1 SNHLY and CDR2 FYNNEI come from the germline V gene. V was shortened by 5 bases and J by 6 bases, with 17 bases between the two germline ends. The CDR3 sequence: CASSRDSPGGNIQYF. Written as DNA, the CDR3 is TGTGCCAGCAGTCGGGACTCCCCAGGGGGAAACATTCAGTACTTC.

The chain carries TRBV5-4 and TRBJ2-2; TRBD2 matches at 8 bases. Germline V gene sequence: CDR1 SGHNT, CDR2 YYREEE (reference sequence). Unmatched junction bases numbered 8, after V lost 5 bases and J lost 2 bases. The CDR3 is 16 amino acids. The CDR3 here is CASSPIAGLNTGELFF. Written as DNA, the CDR3 is TGTGCCAGCAGTCCAATAGCGGGGCTTAACACCGGGGAGCTGTTTTTT.

The sample holds a few counts of this clone. The DNA of the CDR3 is TGTGCCAGTAGTACTCCCGGGACAGGGAATTCACCCCTCCACTTT. Protein sequence: CASSTPGTGNSPLHF. The V call is TRBV19, the J call TRBJ1-6, with 9 bases lining up with TRBD1. Germline V gives CDR1 LNHDA, CDR2 SQIVND (reference sequence). The CDR3 extends over 15 amino acids. J lost 7 bases, V lost 4 bases, and 5 bases had no gene match.

This chain links TRBV30 with TRBJ2-3; TRBD2 matches 9 bases. The V and J ends lost 3 bases and 2 bases, in that order; junction bases with no gene match: 9. CDR3 length equals 16 residues. CDR1 is GTSNPN, CDR2 SVGIG, per germline (reference sequence). The CDR3 protein is CAWRRSVAGDTDTQYF. CDR3 DNA: TGTGCCTGGAGACGTTCGGTAGCGGGAGACACAGATACGCAGTATTTT. Together with reference TRBV30 and TRBJ2-3, the CDR3 gives the full variable domain: SQTIHQWPATLVQPVGSPLSLECTVEGTSNPNLYWYRQAAGRGLQLLFYSVGIGQISSEVPQNLSASRPQDRQFILSSKKLLLSDSGFYLCAWRRSVAGDTDTQYFGPGTRLTVL.

Comments on this clone: Other DNA sequences in this specimen translate into the identical CDR3. The chain employs TRBV5-4 and TRBJ2-7; perhaps TRBD2 as D (5 bases). The CDR3 runs to 15 residues. Germline CDR1 SGHNT, CDR2 YYREEE (reference sequence). V was cut by 4 bases and J by 4 bases, with 18 bases left in between. This CDR3 is CASSPKASGRYEQYF. The CDR3 nucleotides read TGTGCCAGCAGCCCGAAGGCCAGCGGTCGATACGAGCAGTACTTC.

The chain uses TRBV28 and TRBJ2-7, with TRBD2 matching 7 bases. The CDR3 covers 12 residues. V was pared by 7 bases and J by 3 bases, with 3 bases of the junction left unmatched. Germline CDR1 is MDHEN and CDR2 is SYDVKM. The CDR3 is CASIASGYEQYF. The CDR3 DNA reads as TGTGCCAGCATCGCTAGCGGCTACGAGCAGTACTTC.

This clone occurred once. The gene calls are TRBV5-1 and TRBJ2-5; 8 bases are shared with TRBD2. The CDR3 totals 14 residues. V lost 4 bases and J lost 3; bases outside the gene matches: 5. The germline CDR1 and CDR2 sequences are SGHRS and YFSETQ. CDR3 loop: CASSPGRAKETQYF. CDR3 nucleotide sequence: TGCGCCAGCAGCCCCGGGAGGGCCAAAGAGACCCAGTACTTC.

This sequence joins TRBV6-5 and TRBJ1-4; 7 nucleotides match TRBD1. Per germline, CDR1 MNHEY and CDR2 SVGAGI. The CDR3 has 15 amino acids. J lost 7 bases, V lost 6 bases, and 11 bases had no gene match. This CDR3 reads CASRAGSGGGEKLFF. The DNA of the CDR3 is TGTGCCAGCAGGGCCGGATCAGGGGGAGGTGAAAAACTGTTTTTT.

This clone appeared once. The sample holds other DNA sequences that translate to the same CDR3. The chain joins TRBV7-9 to TRBJ1-4; D uncertain. Germline loops: CDR1 SEHNR, CDR2 FQNEAQ (reference sequence). The CDR3 loop spans 11 amino acids. V lost 3 bases to trimming and J lost 8 bases, with 4 bases between them. The CDR3 sequence is CASSFLEKLFF. CDR3 in DNA: TGTGCCAGCAGCTTCTTGGAAAAACTGTTTTTT.

This chain links TRBV6-2 or TRBV6-3 with TRBJ1-2; TRBD1 matches 9 bases. The ends lost 6 bases at V and 6 bases at J; junction bases unmatched: 8. The germline gives CDR1 MNHEY, CDR2 SVGEGT. The CDR3 loop spans 14 amino acids. The CDR3 region has the DNA TGTGCCAGCAGCTCCCGGGACAGGGAGAATGGCTACACCTTC. It encodes CASSSRDRENGYTF.

This chain joins TRBV9 and TRBJ2-2, with 8 bases identical to TRBD1. The V and J ends lost 3 bases and 0 bases, in that order; junction bases with no gene match: 4. The germline V gene encodes CDR1 SGDLS and CDR2 YYNGEE. The CDR3 contains 16 residues. This CDR3 is CASSALTGANTGELFF. For the CDR3, the DNA is TGTGCCAGCAGCGCCTTGACAGGGGCGAACACCGGGGAGCTGTTTTTT.